This T cell receptor (beta chain) was identified in a study of T-cell memory formation after mild COVID-19 (dated by TCRdb to about 2021). Study-wide context: TCR sequence clusters from the two donors were found to be largely donor specific. Two young, previously healthy adult volunteers, one female and one male, were included in the cohort. Longitudinal TCRalpha and TCRbeta repertoire sequencing tracked T-cell clones expanding and contracting after mild COVID-19 in a couple of donors. Here is what the overall study found, with its caveats: Clones contracting from day 15 to 85 had balanced CD4/CD8 phenotypes, while a second wave expanding from day 15 to 37 was biased towards CD4+. Only two mild cases were covered in the study, and larger cohorts including severe cases with pre-infection samples were considered necessary. The second-wave clones that peaked on day 37 were not confirmed to be SARS-CoV-2 specific. Some responding clones were detected in pre-infection memory, which suggested that pre-existing cross-reactive memory T cells had joined the SARS-CoV-2 response. Contracting CD4+ clones turned up mainly in the CM and EM memory subsets, whereas EMRA was where CD8+ clones were enriched.

Ficoll-Paque density gradient centrifugation was used to isolate PBMCs. Of note for this clonotype: What this receptor recognizes is not known. No clone much larger than this one lies a single base away; base qualities are absent.

From its cysteine to its phenylalanine, the CDR3 spans 11 amino acids. CDR3 DNA is the only sequence kept; it has 33 bases, read in frame from the first base. Based on the germline V gene (reference sequence), the CDR1 and CDR2 sequences are DFQATT and SNEGSKA. V is reduced by 6 bases and J by 6 bases, leaving a spacing of 11 bases between them. This sample was sequenced with an Illumina NovaSeq 6000. cDNA libraries for TCRalpha and TCRbeta were prepared by 5'RACE using constant-segment primers, with sample barcodes and unique molecular identifiers added. Trizol reagent was used to extract RNA from every sample. Library amplification was performed in two PCR steps, and a second sample barcode and Illumina TruSeq adapters were introduced in the second step. Sequencing of the libraries was done on an Illumina NovaSeq, producing 2 x 150 bp paired-end reads. On the authors' methods: The reads were demultiplexed and collapsed into UMI-guided consensus sequences using migec v1.2.7. Using mixcr v2.1.11, the UMI consensuses were aligned to TRA and TRB V and J templates and assembled into clonotypes. A clonotype was counted as expanded or contracted only when both edgeR and NoisET called the clonotype significant, with the noise models trained on biological replicates. edgeR calls used a false discovery rate-adjusted p below 0.01 and a log2 fold-change threshold of 1. PCA with hierarchical clustering of max-normalized trajectories of the 1000 most abundant clonotypes was used as exploratory dynamics analysis. Each responding clone was given a CD4 or CD8 phenotype based on the CD4+ and CD8+ repertoires, which had been sequenced separately. TCRdb's own reprocessing of the public reads used fastp at Q25 and MiXCR and kept productive beta chains. Every distinct CDR3 protein forms one entry, paired with its most common genes and DNA. TCRdb assigned the V and J calls; the authors' analysis was not used. The sample table records about 360,000 distinct CDR3 sequences; under 15% of these occur just once. The ten largest clones add up to around a fifth of the sample.

The chain employs TRBV20-1 and TRBJ1-1; the D gene assignment is ambiguous. The material sequenced was PBMCs or a T cell subset sorted from them (not recorded which). This sequence originates from a man aged 18 to 30 who had mild COVID-19 (a few samples of this study predate the infection). The sample titles of this study are shuffled in the database, so cell type and time point are left out; the donor was told from shared clones. Read as DNA, the sequence is TGCAGTGCAAAGACCAGCTCTGAAGCTTTCTTT. It codes for CSAKTSSEAFF.